The present T cell receptor (beta chain) was sequenced within a study of T cells after yellow fever vaccination. Notes on the study in general: Across the CD4 and CD8 compartments, a small share of clonotypes was present in both.

Comments on this clonotype: What it binds is unknown.

The CDR3 totals 20 residues. The germline V gene encodes CDR1 MNHEY and CDR2 SVGEGT. The V end lost 6 bases, the J end lost 6 bases, and 33 bases lay between the germline ends. TCRdb processed the 5' RACE reads anew with MiXCR; each CDR3 protein has one entry. The data hold about 630,000 distinct CDR3 sequences, with around 12% observed a single time. The source of this sequence is a man aged 25-45 years who received the YFV17D yellow fever vaccine. The specimen was PBMCs, collected on the day of the yellow fever booster vaccination. The rearrangement joins TRBV6-2 or TRBV6-3 to TRBJ1-5; no firm D call. The CDR3 loop reads CASSVLAKFGRNKYAQPQHF. For the CDR3, the DNA is TGTGCCAGCAGCGTTTTAGCTAAGTTCGGCCGAAACAAGTACGCTCAGCCCCAGCATTTT.